This TCR beta chain appears in the sequencing data of a study of cytomegalovirus exposure and HLA in healthy donors. Use of 60 Vbeta and 13 Jbeta primers characterized the PCR. Assay used: immunoSEQ multiplex PCR; TCRdb lists only in-frame clones, some missing. The sample shows about 130,000 clones, around two thirds of them seen only once. Germline lookup yields CDR1 SGHNT and CDR2 YYREEE (reference sequence). The CDR3 contains 16 residues. The V end lost 0 bases, the J end lost 1 base, and 12 bases lay between the germline ends. The sequenced material came from PBMCs. J is TRBJ2-3 and V is TRBV5-4; perhaps TRBD2 as D (6 bases). The TCR was taken from a young man in good health and CMV-seropositive. The CDR3 sequence is CASSLGGEARTDTQYF. DNA of the CDR3: TGTGCCAGCAGCTTGGGGGGGGAGGCCCGCACAGATACGCAGTATTTT.